This TCR beta chain was sequenced during a study of technical replicates of blood from several donors. Trimming stripped 5 bases from V and 2 bases from J, with 24 bases between. The CDR3 totals 18 residues. CDR1 is SEHNR, CDR2 FQNEAQ, per germline (reference sequence). Produced via immunoSEQ multiplex PCR; TCRdb's table is partial and in-frame only. The table lists 75,000 to 100,000 clones, about 95% of them singletons. The sample was T cells isolated from PBMCs. The clonotype originates from a human donor in good health. V and J are TRBV7-9 and TRBJ1-2; D remains unclear. The CDR3 is CASSPPPYQRERNYGYTF. The CDR3 region has the DNA TGTGCCAGCAGCCCACCCCCCTACCAGAGGGAAAGAAACTATGGCTACACCTTC.